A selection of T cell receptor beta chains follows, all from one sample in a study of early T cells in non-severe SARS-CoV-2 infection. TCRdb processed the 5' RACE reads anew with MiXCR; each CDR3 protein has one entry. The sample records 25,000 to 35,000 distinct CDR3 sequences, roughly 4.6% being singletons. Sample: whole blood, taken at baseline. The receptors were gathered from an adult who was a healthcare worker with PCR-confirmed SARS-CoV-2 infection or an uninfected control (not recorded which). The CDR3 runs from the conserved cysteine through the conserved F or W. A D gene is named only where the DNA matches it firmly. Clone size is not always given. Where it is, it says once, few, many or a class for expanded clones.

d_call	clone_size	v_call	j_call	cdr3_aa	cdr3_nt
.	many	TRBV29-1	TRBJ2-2	CSVEQENTGELFF	TGCAGCGTTGAACAGGAGAACACCGGGGAGCTGTTTTTT
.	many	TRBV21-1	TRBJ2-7	CASSKGRGSWSDEQYF	TGTGCCAGCAGCAAAGGGCGCGGGAGTTGGTCGGACGAGCAGTACTTC
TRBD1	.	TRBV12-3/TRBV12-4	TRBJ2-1	CASSRRDRGSYNEQFF	TGTGCCAGCAGTCGGCGGGACAGGGGCTCCTACAATGAGCAGTTCTTC
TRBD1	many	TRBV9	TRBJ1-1	CASSVGQGAAEAFF	TGTGCCAGCAGCGTAGGACAGGGGGCCGCTGAAGCTTTCTTT
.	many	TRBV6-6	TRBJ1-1	CASSALIGNTEAFF	TGTGCCAGCAGTGCCCTAATTGGGAACACTGAAGCTTTCTTT
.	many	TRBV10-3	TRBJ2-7	CAISEFRVPTYEQYF	TGTGCCATCAGTGAGTTCAGGGTTCCCACCTACGAGCAGTACTTC
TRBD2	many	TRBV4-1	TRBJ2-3	CASSQEKELAGTDTQYF	TGCGCCAGCAGCCAAGAGAAGGAACTAGCGGGTACAGATACGCAGTATTTT
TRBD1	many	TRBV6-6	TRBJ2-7	CASSYAGTGSYEQYF	TGTGCCAGCAGTTACGCGGGGACAGGTTCCTACGAGCAGTACTTC
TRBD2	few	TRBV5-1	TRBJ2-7	CASSLEAGVTYEQYF	TGCGCCAGCAGCTTGGAGGCGGGAGTAACCTACGAGCAGTACTTC
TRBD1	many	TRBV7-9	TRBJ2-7	CAMSGGYEQYF	TGTGCCATGTCAGGGGGCTACGAGCAGTACTTC
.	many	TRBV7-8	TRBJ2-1	CASTASSSYNEQFF	TGTGCCAGCACGGCGTCTAGCTCCTACAATGAGCAGTTCTTC
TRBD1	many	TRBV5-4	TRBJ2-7	CASSPLPDRDYEQYF	TGTGCCAGCAGCCCTCTACCAGACAGGGACTACGAGCAGTACTTC
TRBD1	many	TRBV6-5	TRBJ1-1	CASSPRTGNTEAFF	TGTGCCAGCAGCCCTAGGACAGGGAACACTGAAGCTTTCTTT
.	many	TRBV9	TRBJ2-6	CASGSSGANVLTF	TGTGCCAGCGGGAGTTCTGGGGCCAACGTCCTGACTTTC
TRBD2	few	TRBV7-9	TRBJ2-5	CASSFAGGRETQYF	TGTGCCAGCAGCTTCGCGGGGGGGCGAGAGACCCAGTACTTC
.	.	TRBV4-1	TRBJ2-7	CASSQEPPGPLLYEQYF	TGCGCCAGCAGCCAAGAGCCGCCAGGGCCCTTACTCTACGAGCAGTACTTC
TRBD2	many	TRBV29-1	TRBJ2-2	CSVEALAGAGELFF	TGCAGCGTTGAAGCACTAGCGGGAGCCGGGGAGCTGTTTTTT
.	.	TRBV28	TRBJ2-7	CASSLSIRGREEQYF	TGTGCCAGCAGTTTAAGTATCAGGGGGAGGGAAGAGCAGTACTTC
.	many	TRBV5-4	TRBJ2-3	CASSSSSGTTDTQYF	TGTGCCAGCAGCTCCTCTTCCGGGACTACAGATACGCAGTATTTT
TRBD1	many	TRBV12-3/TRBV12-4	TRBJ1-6	CASSLLRGQGSPLHF	TGTGCCAGCAGTCTACTCAGGGGGCAGGGTTCACCCCTCCACTTT
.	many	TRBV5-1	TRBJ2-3	CASSLVSPPTDTQYF	TGCGCCAGCAGCTTGGTATCCCCGCCCACAGATACGCAGTATTTT
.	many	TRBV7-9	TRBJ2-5	CASSLGVSQETQYF	TGTGCCAGCAGCTTAGGTGTCAGCCAAGAGACCCAGTACTTC
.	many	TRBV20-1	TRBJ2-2	CSARDWGVQGKTGELFF	TGCAGTGCTAGAGATTGGGGGGTGCAAGGGAAAACCGGGGAGCTGTTTTTT
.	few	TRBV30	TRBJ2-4	CAWTVAKNIQYF	TGTGCCTGGACTGTAGCCAAAAACATTCAGTACTTC
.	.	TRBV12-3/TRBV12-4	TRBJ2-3	CASSYGDTQYF	TGTGCCAGCAGCTATGGGGATACGCAGTATTTT
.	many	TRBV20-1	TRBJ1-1	CSVSSEILLEAFF	TGCAGTGTTTCCTCTGAAATCCTTCTAGAAGCTTTCTTT
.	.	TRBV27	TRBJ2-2	CASKLMVGGTGELFF	TGTGCCAGCAAATTAATGGTGGGGGGCACCGGGGAGCTGTTTTTT
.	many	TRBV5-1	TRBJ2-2	CASSPGTPGELFF	TGCGCCAGCAGCCCGGGGACACCCGGGGAGCTGTTTTTT
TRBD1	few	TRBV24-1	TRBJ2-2	CATSDPGQGNTGELFF	TGTGCCACCAGTGATCCCGGACAGGGGAACACCGGGGAGCTGTTTTTT
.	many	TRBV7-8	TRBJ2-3	CASSLVGERTDTQYF	TGTGCCAGCAGCTTAGTGGGTGAACGCACAGATACGCAGTATTTT
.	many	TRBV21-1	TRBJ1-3	CAPREPSGNTIYF	TGTGCGCCCCGGGAACCTTCTGGAAACACCATATATTTT
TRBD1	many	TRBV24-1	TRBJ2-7	CATSDGTGAYEQYF	TGTGCCACCAGCGACGGGACAGGTGCCTACGAGCAGTACTTC